The rows below give T cell receptor beta chains drawn from one sample of a study of metastatic and nonmetastatic thyroid tumors. TCRdb called clones again from the PCR reads with MiXCR. The sample lists 33,000 or so clones, 7% to 9% occurring once. The material sequenced was blood. The receptors stem from a female donor with papillary thyroid cancer or a benign thyroid nodule (not recorded which). Some clones in this sample may be carry-over from other donors' samples. Each CDR3 is given with its conserved first and last residue. The D gene is left open where the match is weak. Clone size appears in some rows only: once, few, many, or a class for an expanded clone.

j_call: TRBJ2-7; d_call: TRBD2; v_call: TRBV5-4; clone_size: .; cdr3_nt: TGTGCCAGCAGCACCGGGACTAGCGGGAGGCTAGGCGAGCAGTACTTC; cdr3_aa: CASSTGTSGRLGEQYF
j_call: TRBJ1-4; d_call: .; v_call: TRBV28; clone_size: .; cdr3_nt: TGTGCCAGCAGCCCTAGGGGTGGTGGAGGTAATGAAAAACTGTTTTTT; cdr3_aa: CASSPRGGGGNEKLFF
j_call: TRBJ2-5; d_call: TRBD2; v_call: TRBV2; clone_size: many; cdr3_nt: TGTGCCAGCAGCCTGTGGGGGGGGGACCAAGAGACCCAGTACTTC; cdr3_aa: CASSLWGGDQETQYF
j_call: TRBJ1-6; d_call: .; v_call: TRBV20-1; clone_size: many; cdr3_nt: TGCAGTGCTAGAGATGTCTCAGGGGACAATTCACCCCTCCACTTT; cdr3_aa: CSARDVSGDNSPLHF
j_call: TRBJ1-1; d_call: .; v_call: TRBV18; clone_size: many; cdr3_nt: TGTGCCAGCTCACCTGGTGGGGCTAGGTCTGAAGCTTTCTTT; cdr3_aa: CASSPGGARSEAFF
j_call: TRBJ1-1; d_call: .; v_call: TRBV12-3/TRBV12-4; clone_size: many; cdr3_nt: TGTGCCAGCAGTTTTCGGGGGTATGAAGCTTTCTTT; cdr3_aa: CASSFRGYEAFF
j_call: TRBJ2-5; d_call: TRBD2; v_call: TRBV4-2; clone_size: many; cdr3_nt: TGTGCCAGCAGCCAACTAGCGGGGGGGCCAGAGACCCAGTACTTC; cdr3_aa: CASSQLAGGPETQYF
j_call: TRBJ1-1; d_call: .; v_call: TRBV30; clone_size: .; cdr3_nt: TGTGCCTGGATCAGGGCGACTGAAGCTTTCTTT; cdr3_aa: CAWIRATEAFF
j_call: TRBJ1-2; d_call: TRBD1; v_call: TRBV20-1; clone_size: many; cdr3_nt: TGCAGTGCTAGAAAAAACCGGGACAGGGGGGTAATCGATGGCTACACCTTC; cdr3_aa: CSARKNRDRGVIDGYTF
j_call: TRBJ2-1; d_call: .; v_call: TRBV28; clone_size: many; cdr3_nt: TGTGCCAGCAGTCTACCTTACAGTTACAATGAGCAGTTCTTC; cdr3_aa: CASSLPYSYNEQFF
j_call: TRBJ1-2; d_call: .; v_call: TRBV30; clone_size: once; cdr3_nt: TGTGCCTGGAGTGGCAACTATGGCTACACCTTC; cdr3_aa: CAWSGNYGYTF
j_call: TRBJ1-1; d_call: .; v_call: TRBV15; clone_size: many; cdr3_nt: TGTGCCACCAGCCCCGGGACCGGGGGCTTAACTGAAGCTTTCTTT; cdr3_aa: CATSPGTGGLTEAFF
j_call: TRBJ2-5; d_call: .; v_call: TRBV7-9; clone_size: many; cdr3_nt: TGTGCCAGCAGCTTAGCGGTGACCCAAGAGACCCAGTACTTC; cdr3_aa: CASSLAVTQETQYF
j_call: TRBJ2-5; d_call: .; v_call: TRBV2; clone_size: many; cdr3_nt: TGTGCCAGCAGGGAGGGACCCAACTACCAAGAGACCCAGTACTTC; cdr3_aa: CASREGPNYQETQYF
j_call: TRBJ2-7; d_call: TRBD1; v_call: TRBV12-3/TRBV12-4; clone_size: many; cdr3_nt: TGTGCCAGCAGACCGAACACCGGGACAGGGAGGTACGAGCAGTACTTC; cdr3_aa: CASRPNTGTGRYEQYF
j_call: TRBJ1-1; d_call: .; v_call: TRBV6-2/TRBV6-3; clone_size: many; cdr3_nt: TGTGCCAGCAGGCCCAGTCCAGGGACCCATGAAGCTTTCTTT; cdr3_aa: CASRPSPGTHEAFF
j_call: TRBJ2-2; d_call: TRBD1; v_call: TRBV2; clone_size: .; cdr3_nt: TGTGCCAGCAGCCCAGGGGGCGGAGGGGAGCTGTTTTTT; cdr3_aa: CASSPGGGGELFF
j_call: TRBJ2-5; d_call: TRBD2; v_call: TRBV20-1; clone_size: many; cdr3_nt: TGCAGTGCTAGAGATCCCGGACTAGCTGAGACCCAGTACTTC; cdr3_aa: CSARDPGLAETQYF
j_call: TRBJ1-5; d_call: .; v_call: TRBV15; clone_size: many; cdr3_nt: TGTGCCACCAGCAGAGATTATGACTGGGGAGAACCCCAGCATTTT; cdr3_aa: CATSRDYDWGEPQHF
j_call: TRBJ2-1; d_call: .; v_call: TRBV18; clone_size: many; cdr3_nt: TGTGCCAGCAGCAGGGAAAACAATGAGCAGTTCTTC; cdr3_aa: CASSRENNEQFF
j_call: TRBJ2-1; d_call: .; v_call: TRBV3-1; clone_size: many; cdr3_nt: TGTGCCAGCAGCCAGTTGAGGACAGAGCAGTTCTTC; cdr3_aa: CASSQLRTEQFF
j_call: TRBJ2-1; d_call: TRBD1; v_call: TRBV27; clone_size: many; cdr3_nt: TGTGCCAGCAGTTTAGGGACAGTATATAATGAGCAGTTCTTC; cdr3_aa: CASSLGTVYNEQFF
j_call: TRBJ2-1; d_call: TRBD1; v_call: TRBV6-2/TRBV6-3; clone_size: .; cdr3_nt: TGTGCCAGCAGTTACTCGGGACAGGGACATGAGCAGTTCTTC; cdr3_aa: CASSYSGQGHEQFF
j_call: TRBJ2-7; d_call: .; v_call: TRBV5-1; clone_size: many; cdr3_nt: TGCGCCAGCAGCTTGTCGGCGGGCAGGGCTGCCTACGAGCAGTACTTC; cdr3_aa: CASSLSAGRAAYEQYF
j_call: TRBJ1-4; d_call: .; v_call: TRBV5-6; clone_size: many; cdr3_nt: TGTGCCAGCAGCTTGGCCTGGGGGAGGGCAACTAATGAAAAACTGTTTTTT; cdr3_aa: CASSLAWGRATNEKLFF
j_call: TRBJ2-7; d_call: .; v_call: TRBV3-1; clone_size: many; cdr3_nt: TGTGCCAGCAGCCAAGGAGGACCGTACGAGCAGTACTTC; cdr3_aa: CASSQGGPYEQYF
j_call: TRBJ2-2; d_call: TRBD2; v_call: TRBV20-1; clone_size: .; cdr3_nt: TGCAGTGCTAGAGATGATGGTCATAGCGGGGAGAACACCGGGGAGCTGTTTTTT; cdr3_aa: CSARDDGHSGENTGELFF
j_call: TRBJ2-4; d_call: TRBD1; v_call: TRBV2; clone_size: many; cdr3_nt: TGTGCCAGCACCGGGACAGGGAAAAACATTCAGTACTTC; cdr3_aa: CASTGTGKNIQYF
j_call: TRBJ2-2; d_call: TRBD1; v_call: TRBV6-1; clone_size: many; cdr3_nt: TGTGCCAGCAGTCTCGGACAGGGGGTTACCGGGGAGCTGTTTTTT; cdr3_aa: CASSLGQGVTGELFF
j_call: TRBJ2-7; d_call: .; v_call: TRBV6-2/TRBV6-3; clone_size: few; cdr3_nt: TGTGCCAGCAGTTACTTTTCATACTACGAGCAGTACTTC; cdr3_aa: CASSYFSYYEQYF
j_call: TRBJ2-1; d_call: .; v_call: TRBV6-1; clone_size: many; cdr3_nt: TGTGCCAGCAGGGACAAGGTCGTGAATGAGCAGTTCTTC; cdr3_aa: CASRDKVVNEQFF
j_call: TRBJ1-1; d_call: .; v_call: TRBV12-3/TRBV12-4; clone_size: many; cdr3_nt: TGTGCCAGCAGTTACCCCGCATGGCACACTGAAGCTTTCTTT; cdr3_aa: CASSYPAWHTEAFF
j_call: TRBJ1-2; d_call: .; v_call: TRBV7-8; clone_size: many; cdr3_nt: TGTGCCAGCAGCTTGGGTCGAAGCTATGGCTACACCTTC; cdr3_aa: CASSLGRSYGYTF
j_call: TRBJ2-1; d_call: .; v_call: TRBV9; clone_size: many; cdr3_nt: TGTGCCAGCGGGGGCCGGAGCTCCTACAATGAGCAGTTCTTC; cdr3_aa: CASGGRSSYNEQFF
j_call: TRBJ1-2; d_call: .; v_call: TRBV6-1; clone_size: many; cdr3_nt: TGTGCCAGCAGCGAATACCAGGCGGACTATGGCTACACCTTC; cdr3_aa: CASSEYQADYGYTF